This T cell receptor (beta chain) came from a study of blood T cell repertoires in COVID-19. Study-wide context: Acute-phase and convalescent COVID-19 samples originated in the United States, Italy and Spain. T cells, B-cell-depleted T cells, or PBMCs supplied cDNA or gDNA.

Assay used: immunoSEQ multiplex PCR; TCRdb lists only in-frame clones, some missing. The sample has more than 65,000 clones; around 80% are singletons. This CDR3 has 16 residues. J gave up 1 base and V 0 bases, and 4 bases lay outside the gene matches. The chain combines TRBV5-3 with TRBJ1-1, with 9 bases identical to TRBD1. TRBV5-3 belongs to the ORF category, with a function that is uncertain. The sequencing sample was made of peripheral blood. This sequence was found in a woman aged 80 or over with active or convalescent COVID-19. CDR3 protein: CARSLARTGENTEAFF. The CDR3 DNA reads as TGTGCCAGAAGCTTGGCTCGGACAGGGGAGAACACTGAAGCTTTCTTT.